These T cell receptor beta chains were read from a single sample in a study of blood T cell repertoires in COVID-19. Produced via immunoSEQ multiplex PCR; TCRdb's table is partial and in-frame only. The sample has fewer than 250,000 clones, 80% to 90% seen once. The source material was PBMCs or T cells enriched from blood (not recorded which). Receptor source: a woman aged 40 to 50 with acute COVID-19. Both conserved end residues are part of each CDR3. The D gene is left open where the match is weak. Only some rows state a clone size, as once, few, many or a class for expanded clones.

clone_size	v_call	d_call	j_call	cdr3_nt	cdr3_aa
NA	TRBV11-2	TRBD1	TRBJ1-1	TGTGCCAGCAGCCTCTGGACAGGGGGTGGAACTGAAGCTTTCTTT	CASSLWTGGGTEAFF
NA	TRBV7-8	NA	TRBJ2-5	TGTGCCAGCAGCTTTTTCTGGGCTAGCGGGACAGGGACCCAGTACTTC	CASSFFWASGTGTQYF
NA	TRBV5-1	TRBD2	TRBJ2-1	TGCGCCAGCAGCTTTCCGGGACTAGCGGGAGGTCGCAATGAGCAGTTCTTC	CASSFPGLAGGRNEQFF
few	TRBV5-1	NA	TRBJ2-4	TGCGCCAGCAGCTTGGCAGTCGTTGGGGGAGGCAAAAACATTCAGTACTTC	CASSLAVVGGGKNIQYF
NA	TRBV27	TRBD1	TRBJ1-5	TGTGCCAGCAGAGGCGCCGGGACAGATCTTAGTAATCAGCCCCAGCATTTT	CASRGAGTDLSNQPQHF
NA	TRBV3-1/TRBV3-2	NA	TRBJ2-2	TGTGCCAGCAGCCCCGGTTTGGGCAGATTCACCGGGGAGCTGTTTTTT	CASSPGLGRFTGELFF
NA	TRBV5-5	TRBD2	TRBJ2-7	TGTGCCAGCAGCCCTGGACTAGCCGTCTACGAGCAGTACTTC	CASSPGLAVYEQYF
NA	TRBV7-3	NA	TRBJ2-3	TGTGCCAGCAGCCCCGGAGAAGATACGCAGTATTTT	CASSPGEDTQYF
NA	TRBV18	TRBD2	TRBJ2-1	TGTGCCAGCTCCCTGAGCGGGAGCTCCTACAATGAGCAGTTCTTC	CASSLSGSSYNEQFF
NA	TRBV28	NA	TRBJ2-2	TGTGCCAGCAGTTTAGGCGGCGGAGGGAACGGGGAGCTGTTTTTT	CASSLGGGGNGELFF
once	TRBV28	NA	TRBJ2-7	TGTGCCAGCAGTGGGGGGTTTTGGGCGGATAAGGCCTACGAGCAGTACTTC	CASSGGFWADKAYEQYF
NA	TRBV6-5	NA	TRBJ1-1	TGTGCCAGCAGTTACTCGATAGGGTTAGGGAGCACTGAAGCTTTCTTT	CASSYSIGLGSTEAFF
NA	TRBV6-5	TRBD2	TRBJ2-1	TGTGCCAGCAGCCCGACTAGCGGGGGGGGCAATGAGCAGTTCTTC	CASSPTSGGGNEQFF
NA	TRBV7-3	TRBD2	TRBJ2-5	TGTGCCAGCAGCACCGGACTAGCGGGAGGGACGGAGACCCAGTACTTC	CASSTGLAGGTETQYF
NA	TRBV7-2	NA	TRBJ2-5	TGTGCCAGCAGCTTACAAGCCGGAGAGACCCAGTACTTC	CASSLQAGETQYF
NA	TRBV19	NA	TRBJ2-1	TGTGCCAGTAGTATCATCAATGAGCAGTTCTTC	CASSIINEQFF
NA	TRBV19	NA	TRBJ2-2	TGTGCCAGTAGTTTCAGTAATACGAACACCGGGGAGCTGTTTTTT	CASSFSNTNTGELFF